One sample yielded the 5 T cell receptor beta chains listed below, sequenced in a study of T cells in Graves' hyperthyroidism and ophthalmopathy. The CDR3 regions of TCR beta were amplified from RNA transcripts. Initially, a first-round RT-PCR of the TCR CDR3 employed the HTBI primer set. A single record per CDR3 protein comes from TCRdb applying MiXCR to the multiplex PCR reads. The data show around 500,000 distinct CDR3 sequences, more than 15% seen once. Sequenced: blood. The receptors come from a woman aged 25 to 45 with Graves' ophthalmopathy.

In its sample, this clonotype was seen a few times. The chain is built from TRBV12-5 and TRBJ2-3; the D gene is possibly TRBD2 (6 bases). The V end was cut by 6 bases, the J end by 1 base, with 14 bases between. The CDR3 is 15 amino acids. Germline CDR1 LGHNT, CDR2 FRNRAP. The CDR3 region is CASGITIAGTDTQYF. CDR3 sequence (DNA): TGTGCTAGTGGCATCACTATAGCGGGCACAGATACGCAGTATTTT. Full variable domain (remainder filled in from reference TRBV12-5 and TRBJ2-3): DARVTQTPRHKVTEMGQEVTMRCQPILGHNTVFWYRQTMMQGLELLAYFRNRAPLDDSGMPKDRFSAEMPDATLATLKIQPSEPRDSAVYFCASGITIAGTDTQYFGPGTRLTVL.

This sequence joins TRBV4-1 and TRBJ1-4; TRBD1 is a possible D gene (5 bases). The CDR3 contains 14 residues. From germline, CDR1 is MGHRA and CDR2 YSYEKL. V lost 6 bases and J 5 bases, leaving 13 bases between the germline ends. The CDR3 sequence is CASSDFWGNEKLFF. The DNA of the CDR3 is TGCGCCAGCAGTGATTTTTGGGGGAATGAAAAACTGTTTTTT.

CDR3 region: CASSQVAGSTDTQYF. CDR3 nucleotide sequence: TGCGCCAGCAGCCAAGTAGCGGGAAGCACAGATACGCAGTATTTT. V is TRBV4-3 and J is TRBJ2-3; 8 nucleotides agree with TRBD2. Looked up from germline, CDR1 is LGHNA and CDR2 is YSLEER. V gave up 1 base and J gave up 0 bases; unmatched junction bases: 0. The CDR3 extends over 15 amino acids.

There are many counts of this clonotype. CDR3 in DNA: TGTGCCAGTTTCTCTCCGGGACAGCTTAACTATGGCTACACCTTC. Encoded protein: CASFSPGQLNYGYTF. The rearrangement joins TRBV30 to TRBJ1-2; 7 nucleotides match TRBD1. V dropped 8 bases and J dropped 1; count of bases not matched to a gene: 13. Germline CDR1 and CDR2: GTSNPN and SVGIG (reference sequence). The CDR3 consists of 15 residues.

In this sample, this clonotype turned up many times. This chain joins TRBV30 and TRBJ2-1; D might be TRBD2 (5 bases). Between the trimmed V and J ends, which lost 0 bases and 4 bases, there was a span of 10 bases. CDR3 length: 14 residues. CDR1 and CDR2 (germline): GTSNPN, SVGIG (reference sequence). The CDR3 loop reads CAWSVLGEYNEQFF. In DNA, the CDR3 is TGTGCCTGGAGTGTACTAGGAGAATACAATGAGCAGTTCTTC.